This is a list of T cell receptor beta chains from one sample in a study of blood T cell repertoires in COVID-19. Clones were sequenced by immunoSEQ multiplex PCR, and TCRdb holds only the in-frame ones, with some missing. The data hold 250,000 or so clones, with around nine tenths observed a single time. The sequenced material came from peripheral blood. Every receptor here comes from a man in his forties or fifties with active or convalescent COVID-19. Each CDR3 is given with its conserved first and last residue. A D gene is named only where the DNA matches it firmly. Where a row states a size, it is once, few, many or the class of an expanded clone; other rows omit it.

d_gene: .; abundance: few; v_gene: TRBV27; j_gene: TRBJ1-1; len: 16; CDR3aa: CASSLNPDLLLGGAFF; CDR3nt: TGTGCCAGCAGTTTGAACCCCGATCTCCTTCTTGGAGGAGCTTTCTTT
d_gene: TRBD1; abundance: .; v_gene: TRBV13; j_gene: TRBJ1-5; len: 14; CDR3aa: CASSLGQANQPQHF; CDR3nt: TGTGCCAGCAGCTTGGGACAGGCCAATCAGCCCCAGCATTTT
d_gene: .; abundance: once; v_gene: TRBV13; j_gene: TRBJ2-5; len: 14; CDR3aa: CASSSRQARETQYF; CDR3nt: TGTGCCAGCAGCTCGCGACAGGCTCGAGAGACCCAGTACTTC
d_gene: .; abundance: .; v_gene: TRBV6-5; j_gene: TRBJ1-2; len: 15; CDR3aa: CASSYYSTAASGYTF; CDR3nt: TGTGCCAGCAGTTACTACTCGACGGCGGCGAGTGGCTACACCTTC
d_gene: TRBD2; abundance: .; v_gene: TRBV12-3/TRBV12-4; j_gene: TRBJ2-7; len: 13; CDR3aa: CASAGGSSYEQYF; CDR3nt: TGTGCCAGTGCGGGGGGGAGCTCCTACGAGCAGTACTTC
d_gene: .; abundance: .; v_gene: TRBV5-1; j_gene: TRBJ1-5; len: 18; CDR3aa: CASSLKSRTENSNQPQHF; CDR3nt: TGCGCCAGCAGCTTGAAATCCCGGACAGAAAATAGCAATCAGCCCCAGCATTTT
d_gene: .; abundance: .; v_gene: TRBV5-1; j_gene: TRBJ2-7; len: 16; CDR3aa: CASSLGQGGLSYEQYF; CDR3nt: TGCGCCAGCAGCTTGGGTCAGGGGGGCCTATCCTACGAGCAGTACTTC
d_gene: .; abundance: .; v_gene: TRBV6-4; j_gene: TRBJ1-6; len: 17; CDR3aa: CASSDSEKSSYNSPLHF; CDR3nt: TGTGCCAGCAGTGACTCGGAGAAGAGCTCCTATAATTCACCCCTCCACTTT
d_gene: TRBD1; abundance: .; v_gene: TRBV24-1; j_gene: TRBJ2-3; len: 14; CDR3aa: CATSWTGSADTQYF; CDR3nt: TGTGCCACCAGTTGGACAGGGTCAGCAGATACGCAGTATTTT
d_gene: TRBD2; abundance: .; v_gene: TRBV18; j_gene: TRBJ2-3; len: 15; CDR3aa: CASSFGGRPGDTQYF; CDR3nt: TGTGCCAGCTCATTTGGCGGGAGGCCGGGAGATACGCAGTATTTT
d_gene: TRBD1; abundance: once; v_gene: TRBV9; j_gene: TRBJ2-1; len: 15; CDR3aa: CASSWKGQGDAEQFF; CDR3nt: TGTGCCAGCAGCTGGAAGGGACAGGGGGACGCTGAGCAGTTCTTC
d_gene: .; abundance: .; v_gene: TRBV7-7; j_gene: TRBJ1-3; len: 12; CDR3aa: CASAGAGNTIYF; CDR3nt: TGTGCTAGCGCCGGGGCTGGAAACACCATATATTTT
d_gene: .; abundance: .; v_gene: TRBV19; j_gene: TRBJ2-7; len: 14; CDR3aa: CASSMGQGSYEQYF; CDR3nt: TGTGCCAGTAGTATGGGTCAGGGGAGCTACGAGCAGTACTTC
d_gene: .; abundance: .; v_gene: TRBV10-3; j_gene: TRBJ1-2; len: 13; CDR3aa: CAISESWEHGYTF; CDR3nt: TGTGCCATCAGTGAGTCTTGGGAGCATGGCTACACCTTC
d_gene: TRBD1; abundance: .; v_gene: TRBV6-5; j_gene: TRBJ1-6; len: 14; CDR3aa: CASRPRQGVSPLHF; CDR3nt: TGTGCCAGCAGACCGAGACAGGGGGTTTCACCCCTCCACTTT
d_gene: TRBD2; abundance: once; v_gene: TRBV5-4; j_gene: TRBJ2-3; len: 17; CDR3aa: CASSLANSGTSSNTQYF; CDR3nt: TGTGCCAGCAGCTTGGCCAATTCCGGGACTAGCAGCAATACGCAGTATTTT
d_gene: .; abundance: .; v_gene: TRBV6-4; j_gene: TRBJ1-1; len: 13; CDR3aa: CASSANSGAEAFF; CDR3nt: TGTGCCAGCAGTGCAAACTCGGGGGCTGAAGCTTTCTTT
d_gene: TRBD1; abundance: .; v_gene: TRBV11-2; j_gene: TRBJ1-2; len: 19; CDR3aa: CASSSYARDRERSNYGYTF; CDR3nt: TGTGCCAGCAGTAGTTACGCTAGGGACAGAGAACGATCTAACTATGGCTACACCTTC
d_gene: TRBD2; abundance: few; v_gene: TRBV5-1; j_gene: TRBJ2-7; len: 13; CDR3aa: CASSPSGSPAQYF; CDR3nt: TGCGCCAGCAGCCCCAGCGGGAGCCCAGCGCAGTACTTC
d_gene: TRBD1; abundance: .; v_gene: TRBV30; j_gene: TRBJ1-6; len: 15; CDR3aa: CAWSPGDRVYSPLHF; CDR3nt: TGTGCCTGGAGTCCCGGGGACAGGGTATATTCACCCCTCCACTTT
d_gene: .; abundance: few; v_gene: TRBV7-2; j_gene: TRBJ1-4; len: 16; CDR3aa: CASSSQPPGGNEKLFF; CDR3nt: TGTGCCAGCAGCTCCCAACCCCCGGGGGGTAATGAAAAACTGTTTTTT
d_gene: .; abundance: .; v_gene: TRBV5-5; j_gene: TRBJ1-5; len: 13; CDR3aa: CASPRGRGQPQHF; CDR3nt: TGTGCCAGCCCTAGGGGCCGTGGTCAGCCCCAGCATTTT
d_gene: .; abundance: .; v_gene: TRBV9; j_gene: TRBJ1-1; len: 15; CDR3aa: CASSAGGGLRTEAFF; CDR3nt: TGTGCCAGCAGCGCTGGGGGGGGGCTGCGCACTGAAGCTTTCTTT
d_gene: .; abundance: .; v_gene: TRBV30; j_gene: TRBJ1-5; len: 14; CDR3aa: CAWSPGHQNQPQHF; CDR3nt: TGTGCCTGGAGTCCGGGACATCAGAATCAGCCCCAGCATTTT
d_gene: TRBD1; abundance: .; v_gene: TRBV6-5; j_gene: TRBJ1-5; len: 14; CDR3aa: CASSLGTGNQPQHF; CDR3nt: TGTGCCAGCAGTTTAGGGACAGGCAATCAGCCCCAGCATTTT
d_gene: .; abundance: .; v_gene: TRBV27; j_gene: TRBJ1-1; len: 17; CDR3aa: CASSLLGRPQGTTEAFF; CDR3nt: TGTGCCAGCAGTTTACTCGGACGGCCCCAGGGGACCACTGAAGCTTTCTTT
d_gene: TRBD2; abundance: .; v_gene: TRBV5-6; j_gene: TRBJ2-5; len: 14; CDR3aa: CASSLSGVQETQYF; CDR3nt: TGTGCCAGCAGCTTGAGCGGGGTCCAAGAGACCCAGTACTTC
d_gene: .; abundance: .; v_gene: TRBV7-9; j_gene: TRBJ1-5; len: 13; CDR3aa: CASSSTGNQPQHF; CDR3nt: TGTGCCAGCAGCAGTACAGGCAATCAGCCCCAGCATTTT
d_gene: .; abundance: many; v_gene: TRBV7-9; j_gene: TRBJ2-1; len: 15; CDR3aa: CASSFGQGDENEQFF; CDR3nt: TGTGCCAGCAGCTTTGGGCAGGGCGACGAGAATGAGCAGTTCTTC
d_gene: .; abundance: few; v_gene: TRBV28; j_gene: TRBJ1-1; len: 13; CDR3aa: CASRETGRTEAFF; CDR3nt: TGTGCCAGCAGGGAAACAGGGCGGACTGAAGCTTTCTTT
d_gene: .; abundance: .; v_gene: TRBV7-6; j_gene: TRBJ2-7; len: 14; CDR3aa: CASSLILGSYEQYF; CDR3nt: TGTGCCAGCAGCTTAATACTCGGCTCCTACGAGCAGTACTTC
d_gene: TRBD1; abundance: few; v_gene: TRBV12-5; j_gene: TRBJ1-4; len: 14; CDR3aa: CASGRQGLNEKLFF; CDR3nt: TGTGCTAGTGGTCGACAGGGACTGAATGAAAAACTGTTTTTT
d_gene: TRBD1; abundance: .; v_gene: TRBV24-1; j_gene: TRBJ2-4; len: 16; CDR3aa: CATSDASGQGANIQYF; CDR3nt: TGTGCCACCAGTGACGCCTCGGGACAGGGGGCGAACATTCAGTACTTC
d_gene: TRBD1; abundance: .; v_gene: TRBV19; j_gene: TRBJ2-4; len: 14; CDR3aa: CASSIEDRGNIQYF; CDR3nt: TGTGCCAGTAGTATCGAAGACAGGGGCAACATTCAGTACTTC
d_gene: TRBD1; abundance: few; v_gene: TRBV11-3; j_gene: TRBJ2-3; len: 16; CDR3aa: CASSPFGQARTDTQYF; CDR3nt: TGTGCCAGCAGCCCCTTCGGACAGGCCCGCACAGATACGCAGTATTTT
d_gene: .; abundance: .; v_gene: TRBV5-5; j_gene: TRBJ2-3; len: 12; CDR3aa: CASSRALDTQYF; CDR3nt: TGTGCCAGCAGCAGAGCCTTGGATACGCAGTATTTT